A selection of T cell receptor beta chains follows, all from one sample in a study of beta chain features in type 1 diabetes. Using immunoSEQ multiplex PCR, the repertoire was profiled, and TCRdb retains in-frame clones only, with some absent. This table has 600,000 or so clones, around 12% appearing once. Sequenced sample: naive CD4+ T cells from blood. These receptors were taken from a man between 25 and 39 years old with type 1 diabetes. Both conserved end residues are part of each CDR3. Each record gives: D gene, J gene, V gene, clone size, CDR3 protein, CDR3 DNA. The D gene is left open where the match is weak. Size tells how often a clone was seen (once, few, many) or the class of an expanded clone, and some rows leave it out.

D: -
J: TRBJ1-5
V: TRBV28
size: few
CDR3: CASSALQNQPQHF
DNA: TGTGCCAGCAGTGCTCTACAGAATCAGCCCCAGCATTTT

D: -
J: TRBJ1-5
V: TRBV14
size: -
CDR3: CASSVSGNQPQHF
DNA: TGTGCCAGCAGCGTCAGTGGCAATCAGCCCCAGCATTTT

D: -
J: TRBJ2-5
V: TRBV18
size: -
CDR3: CASSPPSAGPQETQYF
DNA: TGTGCCAGCTCACCACCTTCGGCGGGGCCACAAGAGACCCAGTACTTC

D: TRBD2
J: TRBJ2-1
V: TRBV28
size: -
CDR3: CASSGGGSRDNEQFF
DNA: TGTGCCAGCAGTGGCGGGGGGTCGCGGGACAATGAGCAGTTCTTC

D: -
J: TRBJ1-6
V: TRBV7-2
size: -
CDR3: CASSLSGRLSYNSPLHF
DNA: TGTGCCAGCAGCCTAAGTGGGAGACTCTCCTATAATTCACCCCTCCACTTT

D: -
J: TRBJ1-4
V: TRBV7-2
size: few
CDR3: CASSLSQVNEKLFF
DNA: TGTGCCAGCAGCTTATCCCAGGTTAATGAAAAACTGTTTTTT

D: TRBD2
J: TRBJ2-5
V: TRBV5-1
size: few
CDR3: CASASPERGEETQYF
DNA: TGCGCCAGCGCATCCCCGGAGCGGGGCGAAGAGACCCAGTACTTC

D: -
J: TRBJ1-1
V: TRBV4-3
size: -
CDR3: CASSQMRGGDSTEAFF
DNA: TGCGCCAGCAGCCAGATGCGTGGAGGGGATAGCACTGAAGCTTTCTTT

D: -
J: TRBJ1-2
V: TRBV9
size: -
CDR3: CASSVDGNYGYTF
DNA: TGTGCCAGCAGCGTGGACGGTAACTATGGCTACACCTTC

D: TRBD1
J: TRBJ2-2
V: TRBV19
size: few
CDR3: CASSMVQGYGELFF
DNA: TGTGCCAGTAGTATGGTACAGGGGTACGGGGAGCTGTTTTTT

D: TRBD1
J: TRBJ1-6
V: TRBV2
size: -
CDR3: CASSEWTGGSPLHF
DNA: TGTGCCAGCAGTGAATGGACAGGGGGATCACCCCTCCACTTT

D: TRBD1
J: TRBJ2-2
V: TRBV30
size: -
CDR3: CAWRRQGAGELFF
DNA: TGTGCCTGGAGAAGACAGGGGGCCGGGGAGCTGTTTTTT

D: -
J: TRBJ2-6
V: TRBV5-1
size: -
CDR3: CASSLEWVNSGANVLTF
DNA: TGCGCCAGCAGCTTGGAGTGGGTCAACTCTGGGGCCAACGTCCTGACTTTC

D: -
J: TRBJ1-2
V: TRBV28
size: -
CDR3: CAILSGVDYGYTF
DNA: TGTGCCATACTCTCCGGGGTGGACTATGGCTACACCTTC

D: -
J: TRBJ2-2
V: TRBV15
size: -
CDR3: CATSGEQGLRNTGELFF
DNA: TGTGCCACCAGCGGCGAACAGGGATTAAGGAACACCGGGGAGCTGTTTTTT

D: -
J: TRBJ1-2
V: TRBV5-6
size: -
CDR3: CASSLVPGLHHLVGGYTF
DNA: TGTGCCAGCAGCTTGGTCCCGGGACTACACCACCTGGTCGGGGGCTACACCTTC

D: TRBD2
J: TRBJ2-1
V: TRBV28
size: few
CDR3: CASSLDGGGALSSYNEQFF
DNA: TGTGCCAGCAGTTTGGACGGCGGGGGGGCCCTGAGCTCCTACAATGAGCAGTTCTTC

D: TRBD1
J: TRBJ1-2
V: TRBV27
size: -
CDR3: CASSVGTGEMRGYTF
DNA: TGTGCCAGCAGTGTAGGGACAGGGGAAATGCGAGGCTACACCTTC

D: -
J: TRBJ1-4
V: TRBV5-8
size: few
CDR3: CASSYPGRFEKLFF
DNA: TGTGCCAGCAGCTATCCGGGACGGTTTGAAAAACTGTTTTTT

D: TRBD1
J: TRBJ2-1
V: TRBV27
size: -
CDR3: CASGRQGSYNEQFF
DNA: TGTGCCAGCGGGAGACAGGGCTCCTACAATGAGCAGTTCTTC

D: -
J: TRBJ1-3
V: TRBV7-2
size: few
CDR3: CASSLKLNSGNTIYF
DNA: TGTGCCAGCAGCTTAAAGCTGAACTCTGGAAACACCATATATTTT

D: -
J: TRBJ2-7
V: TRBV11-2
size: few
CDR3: CASSLVYRAHEQYF
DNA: TGTGCCAGCAGCTTAGTTTACAGGGCCCACGAGCAGTACTTC

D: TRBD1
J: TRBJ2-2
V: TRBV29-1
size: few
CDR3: CSVLTGGVTGELFF
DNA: TGCAGCGTACTGACAGGGGGAGTCACCGGGGAGCTGTTTTTT

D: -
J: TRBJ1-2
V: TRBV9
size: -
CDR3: CASSAVSLDGSYGYTF
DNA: TGTGCCAGCAGCGCCGTATCCCTTGACGGGAGCTATGGCTACACCTTC

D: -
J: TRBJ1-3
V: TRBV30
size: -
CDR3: CAWSVSSGNTIYF
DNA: TGTGCCTGGAGTGTTAGCTCTGGAAACACCATATATTTT

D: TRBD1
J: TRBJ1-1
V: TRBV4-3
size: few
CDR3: CASSHEQGAMNTEAFF
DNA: TGCGCCAGCAGCCATGAACAGGGGGCAATGAACACTGAAGCTTTCTTT

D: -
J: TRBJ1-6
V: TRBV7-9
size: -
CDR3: CASSAPRGGANNSPLHF
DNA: TGTGCCAGCAGCGCCCCTCGCGGGGGAGCCAATAATTCACCCCTCCACTTT

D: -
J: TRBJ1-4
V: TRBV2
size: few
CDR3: CASSDREANEKLFF
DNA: TGTGCCAGCAGTGACAGGGAAGCTAATGAAAAACTGTTTTTT

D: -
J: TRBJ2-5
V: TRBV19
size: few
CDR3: CASSMGLTETQYF
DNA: TGTGCCAGTAGTATGGGTCTTACCGAGACCCAGTACTTC

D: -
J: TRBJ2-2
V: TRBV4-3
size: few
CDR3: CASSQDRASWNTGELFF
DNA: TGCGCCAGCAGCCAAGATCGGGCTAGCTGGAACACCGGGGAGCTGTTTTTT

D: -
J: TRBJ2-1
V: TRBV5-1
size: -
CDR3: CASSLNGLIYNEQFF
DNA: TGCGCCAGCAGCTTGAATGGACTTATCTACAATGAGCAGTTCTTC

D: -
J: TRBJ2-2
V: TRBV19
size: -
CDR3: CASSIVSGELFF
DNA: TGTGCCAGTAGTATAGTGTCCGGGGAGCTGTTTTTT

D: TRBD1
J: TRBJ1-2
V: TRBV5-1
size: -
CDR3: CASSWTGDNYGYTF
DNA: TGCGCCAGCAGCTGGACAGGGGATAACTATGGCTACACCTTC

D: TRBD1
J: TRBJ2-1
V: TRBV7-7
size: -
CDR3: CASSSGPGQGGVQFF
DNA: TGTGCCAGCAGCTCGGGCCCCGGACAGGGTGGTGTGCAGTTCTTC

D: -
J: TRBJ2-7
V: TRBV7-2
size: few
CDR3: CASSSRRTYEQYF
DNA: TGTGCCAGCAGCTCTCGGAGGACCTACGAGCAGTACTTC

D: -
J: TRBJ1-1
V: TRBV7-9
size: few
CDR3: CASSFRAGSGEAFF
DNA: TGTGCCAGCAGCTTCCGGGCCGGGAGCGGTGAAGCTTTCTTT

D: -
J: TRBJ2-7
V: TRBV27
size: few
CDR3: CASSSDRRSSEQYF
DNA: TGTGCCAGCAGTTCAGACAGGAGATCCTCCGAGCAGTACTTC

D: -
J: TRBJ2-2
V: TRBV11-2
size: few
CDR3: CASSLSNTGELFF
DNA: TGTGCCAGCAGCCTCTCGAACACCGGGGAGCTGTTTTTT

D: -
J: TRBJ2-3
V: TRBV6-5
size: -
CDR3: CASSYSPGDTQYF
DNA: TGTGCCAGCAGTTACAGCCCCGGTGATACGCAGTATTTT

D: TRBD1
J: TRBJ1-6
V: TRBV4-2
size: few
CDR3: CASSQGDRGNSPLHF
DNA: TGTGCCAGCAGCCAAGGAGACAGGGGTAATTCACCCCTCCACTTT

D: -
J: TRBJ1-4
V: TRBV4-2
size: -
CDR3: CASSHPKGVTEKLFF
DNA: TGTGCCAGCAGCCACCCCAAGGGGGTTACTGAAAAACTGTTTTTT

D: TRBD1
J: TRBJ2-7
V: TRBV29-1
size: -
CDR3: CSVGSPDRGSYEQYF
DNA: TGCAGCGTTGGGTCCCCGGACAGGGGGTCCTACGAGCAGTACTTC

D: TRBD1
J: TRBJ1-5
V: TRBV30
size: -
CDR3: CAWRVQGANQPQHF
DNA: TGTGCCTGGAGGGTTCAGGGGGCTAATCAGCCCCAGCATTTT

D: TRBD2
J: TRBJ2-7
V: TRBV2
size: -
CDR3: CASGLAVEQYF
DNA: TGTGCCAGCGGACTAGCGGTTGAGCAGTACTTC

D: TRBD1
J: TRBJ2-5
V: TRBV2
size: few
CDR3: CASRDRAPYGTQYF
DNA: TGTGCCAGCAGGGACAGGGCCCCTTATGGGACCCAGTACTTC

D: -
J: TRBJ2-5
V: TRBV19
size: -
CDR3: CASSFPGGETQYF
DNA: TGTGCCAGTAGTTTCCCAGGGGGGGAGACCCAGTACTTC

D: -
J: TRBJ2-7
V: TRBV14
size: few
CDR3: CASSQYQGETYEQYF
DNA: TGTGCCAGCAGCCAGTATCAGGGAGAGACCTACGAGCAGTACTTC

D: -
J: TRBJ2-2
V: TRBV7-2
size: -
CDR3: CASRPWDSNTGELFF
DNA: TGTGCCAGCCGCCCGTGGGATTCGAACACCGGGGAGCTGTTTTTT

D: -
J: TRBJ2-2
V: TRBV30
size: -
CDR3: CAWRVDRNTGELFF
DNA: TGTGCCTGGAGGGTCGACAGAAACACCGGGGAGCTGTTTTTT

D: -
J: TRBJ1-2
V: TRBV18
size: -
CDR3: CASSPPGSGGLNGYTF
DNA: TGTGCCAGCTCACCGCCGGGAAGTGGAGGGTTGAATGGCTACACCTTC

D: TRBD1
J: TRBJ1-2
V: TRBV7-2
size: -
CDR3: CASSHPSGTGLYGYTF
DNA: TGTGCCAGCAGCCACCCATCCGGGACAGGACTCTATGGCTACACCTTC

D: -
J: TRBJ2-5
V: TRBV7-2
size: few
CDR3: CASSLVVGAQETQYF
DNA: TGTGCCAGCAGCTTAGTAGTGGGGGCCCAAGAGACCCAGTACTTC